What follows are 24 T cell receptor beta chains derived from one specimen sequenced in a study of CD8+CD57+ T cells in acquired aplastic anemia (dated by TCRdb to the late 2010s). The patients picked for sequencing were ones in whom flow cytometry had shown an expansion of CD8+CD57+ cells. Sequencer: Illumina HiSeq 2000. Profiling of TCR beta VDJ combinations and CDR3 sequences used genomic DNA as the template. The public reads were quality trimmed at Q25 with fastp and then assembled into clones with MiXCR by TCRdb, keeping productive beta chains. Rows with a matching CDR3 protein are joined into one entry that keeps the most common DNA and genes. The sample table shows about 120,000 distinct CDR3 sequences, and approximately 50% are seen once. Roughly 30% of the sample goes to the ten largest clones. What was sequenced was sorted CD4+, CD8+, or CD8+CD57+ T cells (not recorded which) from PBMCs. Every receptor here comes from a human donor with aplastic anemia.

This clonotype was found a few times. The chain has TRBV24-1 and TRBJ2-3; weak D call: TRBD2 (5 bases). V was cut by 3 bases and J by 10 bases, with 10 bases left in between. The CDR3 length is 12 residues. Germline V CDR1 and CDR2: KGHDR, SFDVKD. CDR3 nucleotide sequence: TGTGCCACCAGTGATGGATACGGGGCGCAGTATTTT. This encodes CATSDGYGAQYF.

This chain joins TRBV2 and TRBJ1-5, with D perhaps TRBD1 (6 bases). The CDR3 consists of 14 residues. The germline V and J ends were trimmed by 9 bases and 11 bases, with 23 bases remaining between them. The germline CDR1 and CDR2 sequences are SNHLY and FYNNEI. CDR3 region: CASRQVWDEETQHF. Here the CDR3 DNA reads TGTGCCAGTAGACAGGTGTGGGACGAAGAGACCCAGCATTTT.

The V call is TRBV9, the J call TRBJ1-6; D might be TRBD1 (5 bases). Germline CDR1 SGDLS, CDR2 YYNGEE. This CDR3 has 14 amino acids. The ends were cut back, 0 bases at V and 10 bases at J, with 11 bases in the middle. CDR3 protein: CASSVGGEGSPLHF. The CDR3 region has the DNA TGTGCCAGCAGCGTAGGGGGGGAGGGGTCACCCCTCCACTTT.

Worth noting for this clonotype: One end of the junction varies from germline; a read error may be responsible. This rearrangement joins TRBV10-2 to TRBJ2-3; D possibly corresponds to TRBD2 (5 bases). CDR1 is WSHSY and CDR2 is SAAADI in the germline V gene. This CDR3 contains 14 residues. CDR3 DNA: TGCGCCAGCGGTGAGACGGGTTTAGCGGATACGCAGTATTTT. Translation gives CASGETGLADTQYF.

This sequence joins TRBV7-9 and TRBJ1-1; the D is unclear. V lost 3 bases, J lost 3 bases, and 8 bases lay in between. CDR3 size: 13 residues. The germline gives CDR1 SEHNR, CDR2 FQNEAQ (reference sequence). CDR3 in DNA: TGTGCCAGCAGCTTTAGGGTCCACACTGAAGCTTTCTTT. Protein sequence: CASSFRVHTEAFF. The whole variable domain, filled in from reference TRBV7-9 and TRBJ1-1, reads DTGVSQNPRHKITKRGQNVTFRCDPISEHNRLYWYRQTLGQGPEFLTYFQNEAQLEKSRLLSDRFSAERPKGSFSTLEIQRTEQGDSAMYLCASSFRVHTEAFFGQGTRLTVV.

About this clonotype itself: Given a much more abundant clone one base away, this may be a read error. The chain joins TRBV4-1 to TRBJ2-7; a weak D match, TRBD1 (6 bases). Germline CDR1 and CDR2: MGHRA and YSYEKL. The CDR3 is made up of 17 amino acids. Deletions cut 0 bases from V and 0 bases from J, with 15 bases between. The DNA of the CDR3 is TGCGCCAGCAGCCAAGATAGGCGGACAGAGGTCTCCTACGAGCAGTACTTC. Translation gives CASSQDRRTEVSYEQYF.

V is TRBV7-2 and J is TRBJ1-2, with 7 nucleotides matching TRBD1. The V gene's germline CDR1 is SGHTA and CDR2 FQGNSA. The CDR3 loop spans 15 amino acids. The J segment lost 7 bases and the V segment lost 1 base, leaving 9 bases of the junction unmatched. CDR3 sequence reads: CASSLGRQGRRGYTF. The CDR3 region has the DNA TGTGCCAGCAGCTTAGGTCGACAGGGACGGCGTGGCTACACCTTC.

The chain is built from TRBV15 and TRBJ1-1; D gene ambiguous. The CDR3 runs to 14 residues. The germline V gene has CDR1 LNHNV and CDR2 YYDKDF (reference sequence). V lost 1 base to trimming and J lost 3 bases, with 9 bases between them. The CDR3 DNA follows: TGTGCCACCAGCAGAGGCGGACTGGACACTGAAGCTTTCTTT. Translated, it gives CATSRGGLDTEAFF. The full variable domain, with the rest looked up from reference TRBV15 and TRBJ1-1, is DAMVIQNPRYQVTQFGKPVTLSCSQTLNHNVMYWYQQKSSQAPKLLFHYYDKDFNNEADTPDNFQSRRPNTSFCFLDIRSPGLGDTAMYLCATSRGGLDTEAFFGQGTRLTVV.

This clonotype has a handful of counts. The V gene is TRBV7-3, the J gene TRBJ1-2; D call uncertain. The V gene lost 5 bases and the J gene lost 6 bases, with 10 bases spanning the gap. CDR1 is SGHTA and CDR2 is FQGTGA in the germline V gene. The CDR3 is 12 residues long. The CDR3 DNA reads as TGTGCCAGCAGCCCCGACACGAATGGCTACACCTTC. This gives the protein CASSPDTNGYTF.

CDR3 coding DNA: TGTGCCAGCAGTTGGGGTCCTCAGCCCCAGCATTTT. Protein product: CASSWGPQPQHF. The V gene is TRBV7-9, the J gene TRBJ1-5; D gene ambiguous. This CDR3 spans 12 amino acids. CDR1 is SEHNR and CDR2 is FQNEAQ in the germline V gene (reference sequence). Trimming stripped 6 bases from V and 6 bases from J, with 9 bases between.

In its sample, this clonotype was seen a few times. The chain combines TRBV2 with TRBJ1-2; D unresolved. The germline V and J ends were trimmed by 1 base and 5 bases, with 2 bases remaining between them. Per germline, CDR1 SNHLY and CDR2 FYNNEI. This CDR3 has 11 residues. CDR3 sequence reads: CASSEEYGYTF. The CDR3 DNA sequence: TGTGCCAGCAGTGAAGAGTATGGCTACACCTTC.

This chain uses TRBV29-1 with TRBJ2-5; TRBD2 matches 15 bases. The CDR3 is 14 amino acids. The junction had 2 bases not matched to a gene; V was cut back by 4 bases and J by 5 bases. CDR1 and CDR2 from the germline V gene are SQVTM and ANQGSEA. CDR3 in amino acids: CSVAGLAGGETQYF. The CDR3 nucleotides read TGCAGCGTTGCGGGACTAGCGGGGGGTGAGACCCAGTACTTC.

The chain combines TRBV20-1 with TRBJ2-7; D gene uncertain. The CDR3 extends over 15 amino acids. Germline lookup yields CDR1 DFQATT and CDR2 SNEGSKA (reference sequence). Trimming removed 3 bases at V and 5 bases at J, with 20 bases between. The CDR3 sequence: CSARGLVPIHHEQYF. DNA for the CDR3: TGCAGTGCTAGGGGTTTAGTCCCCATACACCACGAGCAGTACTTC.

Points on this clonotype: Just one base apart from a much larger clone, this may be a read error. The CDR3 loop is CASSLGASGRAMISSYEQYF. The CDR3 coding sequence is TGCGCCAGCAGCTTAGGGGCTAGCGGGAGGGCCATGATATCATCCTACGAGCAGTACTTC. V and J are TRBV5-1 and TRBJ2-7; TRBD2 aligns across 12 bases. Germline lookup yields CDR1 SGHRS and CDR2 YFSETQ. With 2 bases clipped from V and 1 base from J, the junction kept 16 bases outside the gene matches. The CDR3 runs 20 residues.

The gene calls are TRBV19 and TRBJ2-1; tentative D call: TRBD1 (5 bases). The DNA end is a closer match to TRBJ2-7, so the J assignment may be wrong. The CDR3 totals 13 residues. From germline, CDR1 is LNHDA and CDR2 SQIVND (reference sequence). CDR3 nucleotide sequence: TGTGCCAGTAACCCCAGGGAACGGAATGAGCAGTACTTC. This encodes CASNPRERNEQYF.

In its sample, this clonotype was seen a few times. The chain uses TRBV28 and TRBJ2-7, with 8 bases identical to TRBD1. The V segment lost 5 bases and the J segment 2 bases; nucleotides outside the gene matches: 14. Germline V lookup: CDR1 MDHEN, CDR2 SYDVKM. CDR3 size: 17 residues. The CDR3 loop reads CASSPPFQGAFPYEQYF. In DNA form, the CDR3 reads TGTGCCAGCAGTCCGCCCTTTCAGGGGGCTTTTCCCTACGAGCAGTACTTC.

The chain joins TRBV19 to TRBJ2-7; a weak D match, TRBD2 (8 bases). The germline CDR1 and CDR2 sequences are LNHDA and SQIVND (reference sequence). Between the trimmed V and J ends, which lost 7 bases and 1 base, there was a span of 17 bases. There are 15 residues in the CDR3. The CDR3 region is CASTSGGGTSYEQYF. The DNA of the CDR3 is TGTGCCAGTACCTCGGGAGGGGGCACGTCCTACGAGCAGTACTTC.

This clonotype was observed a handful of times. The V call is TRBV12-3 or TRBV12-4, the J call TRBJ1-2; D is ambiguous. Between the trimmed V and J ends, which lost 2 bases and 4 bases, there was a span of 17 bases. CDR3 length: 16 residues. CDR3 DNA sequence: TGTGCCAGCAGTTTAAAAGACTTTCCAGGTTCCTATGGCTACACCTTC. As protein: CASSLKDFPGSYGYTF.

Ten or more counts support this clonotype. The gene calls are TRBV27 and TRBJ1-1; D is unclear. V was pared by 4 bases and J by 4 bases, with 10 bases between. The CDR3 contains 13 residues. The germline V gene has CDR1 MNHEY and CDR2 SMNVEV (reference sequence). Here the CDR3 reads CASSYLGSTEAFF. The CDR3 nucleotides are TGTGCCAGCAGTTATCTCGGGAGCACTGAAGCTTTCTTT.

The chain recombines TRBV25-1 with TRBJ2-1; D is perhaps TRBD1 (5 bases). The V and J ends lost 2 bases and 5 bases respectively, with 10 bases between them. This CDR3 has 14 amino acids. Germline CDR1 and CDR2: MGHDK and SYGVNS. CDR3 protein: CASSEIQGNNEQFF. In DNA, the CDR3 is TGTGCCAGCAGTGAAATTCAGGGAAACAATGAGCAGTTCTTC. The full variable domain, rest sourced from reference TRBV25-1 and TRBJ2-1, is EADIYQTPRYLVIGTGKKITLECSQTMGHDKMYWYQQDPGMELHLIHYSYGVNSTEKGDLSSESTVSRIRTEHFPLTLESARPSHTSQYLCASSEIQGNNEQFFGPGTRLTVL.

This chain joins TRBV7-9 and TRBJ2-5; possible D gene TRBD2, 6 bases. CDR1 and CDR2 from the germline V gene are SEHNR and FQNEAQ (reference sequence). CDR3 length: 14 residues. V was pared by 4 bases and J by 7 bases, with 16 bases between. CDR3 sequence: CASSSHAGGVTQYF. For the CDR3, the DNA is TGTGCCAGCAGCTCCCATGCGGGCGGGGTGACCCAGTACTTC.

This clonotype was detected ten times or more. The J gene is TRBJ1-1, the V gene TRBV7-2; D uncertain. The germline V gene has CDR1 SGHTA and CDR2 FQGNSA. The CDR3 loop spans 15 amino acids. Trimming took off 1 base at V and 5 bases at J, with 14 bases between the two ends. The CDR3 DNA sequence: TGTGCCAGCAGCTTAGAAATTGGATCGGGTACTGAAGCTTTCTTT. Translation gives CASSLEIGSGTEAFF.

The CDR3 protein is CSARRTSEMSEQYF. The CDR3 coding sequence is TGCAGTGCTCGGAGGACTAGCGAGATGAGCGAGCAGTACTTC. V usage is TRBV20-1 and J usage is TRBJ2-7; 9 bases map to TRBD2. Germline CDR1 and CDR2: DFQATT and SNEGSKA (reference sequence). This CDR3 region has 14 residues. Trimming at V came to 5 bases and at J to 6 bases, leaving 11 bases not matched to a gene.

This chain joins TRBV7-6 and TRBJ2-1; no definite D call. CDR3 length: 15 amino acids. Deletions cut 1 base from V and 10 bases from J, with 17 bases between. Per germline, CDR1 SGHVS and CDR2 FNYEAQ. The CDR3 bases are TGTGCCAGCAGCTTAGGAACGAGCCGTATGGGAGAGCAGTTCTTC. Its translation: CASSLGTSRMGEQFF.